The sequence of this TCR beta chain was determined in a study of glioma-infiltrating T cells. General study findings and limits: Gliomas, especially low-grade, showed above-expected tissue-blood divergence; non-neoplastic patients showed below.

This clonotype has a count of ten or more. Its antigen is unknown. Trimming removed 4 bases from V and 7 bases from J, with 11 bases in between. The CDR3 extends over 13 amino acids. Germline lookup yields CDR1 WNHNN and CDR2 SYGVQD (reference sequence). TCR alpha and beta CDR3 regions were amplified from RNA using iRepertoire nested multiplex PCR. TCRdb passed the multiplex PCR reads through MiXCR, listing each CDR3 protein once. The data contain tens of thousands of distinct CDR3 sequences, about 23% of them singletons. The genes are TRBV10-1 and TRBJ2-1; possible D gene TRBD2, 5 bases. The TCR comes from a human donor with low-grade glioma or glioblastoma, undergoing nonglioma brain surgery, or in good health (not recorded which). The material sequenced was glioma tissue, nonneoplastic brain tissue, or PBMCs (not recorded which). DNA for the CDR3: TGCGCCAGCAGTGTCGGGGTCAGGAATGAGCAGTTCTTC. Amino acids: CASSVGVRNEQFF.